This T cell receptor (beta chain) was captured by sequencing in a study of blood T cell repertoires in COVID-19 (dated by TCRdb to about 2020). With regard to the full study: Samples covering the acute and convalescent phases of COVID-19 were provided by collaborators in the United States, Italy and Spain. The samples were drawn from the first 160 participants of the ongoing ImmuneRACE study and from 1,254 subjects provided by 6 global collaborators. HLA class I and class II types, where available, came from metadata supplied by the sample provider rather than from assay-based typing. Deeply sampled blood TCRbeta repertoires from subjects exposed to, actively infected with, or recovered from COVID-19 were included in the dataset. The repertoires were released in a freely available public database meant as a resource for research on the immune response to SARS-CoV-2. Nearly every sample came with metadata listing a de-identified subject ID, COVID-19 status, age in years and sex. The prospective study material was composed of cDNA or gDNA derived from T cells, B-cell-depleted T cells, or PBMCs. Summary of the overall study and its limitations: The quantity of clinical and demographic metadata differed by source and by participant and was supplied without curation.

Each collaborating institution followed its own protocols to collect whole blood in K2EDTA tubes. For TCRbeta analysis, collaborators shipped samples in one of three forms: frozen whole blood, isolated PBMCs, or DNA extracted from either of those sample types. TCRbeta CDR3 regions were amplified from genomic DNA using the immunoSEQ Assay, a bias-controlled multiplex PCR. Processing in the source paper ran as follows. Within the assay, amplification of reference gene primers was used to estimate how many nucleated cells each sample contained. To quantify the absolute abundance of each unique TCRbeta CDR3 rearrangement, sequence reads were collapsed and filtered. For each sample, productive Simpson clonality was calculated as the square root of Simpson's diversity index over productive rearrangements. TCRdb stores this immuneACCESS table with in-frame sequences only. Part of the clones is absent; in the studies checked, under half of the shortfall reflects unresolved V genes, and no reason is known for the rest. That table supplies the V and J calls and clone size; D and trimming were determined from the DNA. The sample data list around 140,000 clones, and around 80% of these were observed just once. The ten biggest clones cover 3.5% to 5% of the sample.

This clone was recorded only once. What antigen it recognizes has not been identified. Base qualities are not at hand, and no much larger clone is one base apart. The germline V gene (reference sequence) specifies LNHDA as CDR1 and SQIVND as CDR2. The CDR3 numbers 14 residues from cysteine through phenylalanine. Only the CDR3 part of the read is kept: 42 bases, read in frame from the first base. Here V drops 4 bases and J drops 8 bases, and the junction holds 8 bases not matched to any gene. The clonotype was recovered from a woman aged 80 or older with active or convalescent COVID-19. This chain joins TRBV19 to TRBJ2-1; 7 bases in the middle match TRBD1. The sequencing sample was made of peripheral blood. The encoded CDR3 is CASSTSTGLDEQFF. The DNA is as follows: TGTGCCAGTAGTACGTCGACAGGGCTCGATGAGCAGTTCTTC.